These 31 T cell receptor beta chains came from one sample sequenced in a study of glioma-infiltrating T cells after dendritic cell vaccination. Method: immunoSEQ multiplex PCR; TCRdb's copy keeps in-frame clones and lacks some. The profile shows roughly 62,000 clones, 70% to 85% of them singletons. The time point is: after dendritic cell vaccination, including at tumor progression/relapse. Sequenced here: blood, sampled after dendritic cell vaccination. The receptors were gathered from a human donor with glioblastoma.

The chain uses TRBV4-3 and TRBJ1-1, with 8 bases lining up with TRBD1. The V and J ends lost 0 bases and 9 bases, in that order; junction bases with no gene match: 9. This CDR3 is built from 15 residues. The germline CDR1 and CDR2 sequences are LGHNA and YSLEER. The CDR3 nucleotides read TGCGCCAGCAGCCAAGATTTGGGCAGGGGGCGACAAGCTTTCTTT. Residues: CASSQDLGRGRQAFF.

The chain carries TRBV14 and TRBJ1-1; D gene ambiguous. Germline CDR1 and CDR2: SGHDN and FVKESK. Trimming left V 0 bases short and J 1 base short, with 12 bases between. The CDR3 runs to 16 residues. The CDR3 protein is CASSQDRIRGNTEAFF. In DNA form, the CDR3 reads TGTGCCAGCAGCCAAGATAGGATTCGCGGGAACACTGAAGCTTTCTTT.

The rearrangement joins TRBV7-9 to TRBJ2-1; D gene ambiguous. CDR1 and CDR2 from the germline V gene are SEHNR and FQNEAQ (reference sequence). The CDR3 consists of 12 residues. Trimming removed 4 bases at V and 6 bases at J, with 7 bases between. The CDR3 DNA sequence: TGTGCCAGCAGCTCCCTCCCCAATGAGCAGTTCTTC. It translates to CASSSLPNEQFF. Drawing the rest from reference TRBV7-9 and TRBJ2-1, the complete variable domain is DTGVSQNPRHKITKRGQNVTFRCDPISEHNRLYWYRQTLGQGPEFLTYFQNEAQLEKSRLLSDRFSAERPKGSFSTLEIQRTEQGDSAMYLCASSSLPNEQFFGPGTRLTVL.

The V call is TRBV7-2, the J call TRBJ1-1; weak D call: TRBD1 (5 bases). The CDR3 spans 13 residues. The germline gives CDR1 SGHTA, CDR2 FQGNSA. V lost 2 bases, J lost 4 bases, and 8 bases lay in between. The CDR3 region has the DNA TGTGCCAGCAGCTTACAGGGCTTCACTGAAGCTTTCTTT. Its protein product is CASSLQGFTEAFF.

The chain joins TRBV7-8 to TRBJ2-6; D is perhaps TRBD2 (5 bases). This CDR3 region has 13 residues. V shed 11 bases and J shed 1 base, with 9 bases lying between them. Germline V lookup: CDR1 SGHVS, CDR2 FQNEAQ. CDR3 nucleotide sequence: TGTGCCGGACTTGATTCTGGGGCCAACGTCCTGACTTTC. This sequence encodes CAGLDSGANVLTF.

This sequence joins TRBV6-5 and TRBJ1-1, with a tentative D call TRBD1 (5 bases). There are 12 residues in the CDR3. The germline V gene has CDR1 MNHEY and CDR2 SVGAGI. Trimming cost V 8 bases and J 4 bases, with 11 bases left between them. The CDR3 coding sequence is TGTGCCAGCGGGGGGGTTGCCACTGAAGCTTTCTTT. Amino acids: CASGGVATEAFF.

The rearrangement links TRBV30 to TRBJ1-1; D is possibly TRBD1 (6 bases). The CDR3 contains 14 residues. V gave up 4 bases and J gave up 0 bases, with 12 bases separating them. Germline-derived CDR1 and CDR2 are GTSNPN and SVGIG (reference sequence). The CDR3 region is CAWTPGHLNTEAFF. The CDR3 coding sequence is TGTGCCTGGACCCCGGGACACCTGAACACTGAAGCTTTCTTT.

On this clone: One junction end disagrees with the germline gene, perhaps due to a read error. V and J are TRBV5-6 and TRBJ2-7; TRBD1 aligns across 9 bases. This CDR3 region has 13 residues. In germline, CDR1 is SGHDT, CDR2 YYEEEE. CDR3 sequence: CASSRFETGGYHF. In nucleotides, the CDR3 is TGTGCCAGCAGCCGATTTGAGACAGGGGGTTATCACTTC.

The gene calls are TRBV7-3 and TRBJ2-3; 10 bases fit TRBD2. Per germline, CDR1 SGHTA and CDR2 FQGTGA. V lost 5 bases and J lost 5; bases outside the gene matches: 4. The CDR3 is 14 amino acids. The CDR3 coding sequence is TGTGCCAGCAGCCCAAGCGGGGGGGTAGATACGCAGTATTTT. The encoded protein is CASSPSGGVDTQYF.

This clone has just one count. This chain uses TRBV7-2 with TRBJ2-1; D is unresolved. Germline V CDR1 and CDR2: SGHTA, FQGNSA. The CDR3 runs 16 residues. Trimming left V 3 bases short and J 6 bases short, with 18 bases between. DNA for the CDR3: TGTGCCAGCAGCTTCATGGGCAGGATTAAGAGCAATGAGCAGTTCTTC. Translated: CASSFMGRIKSNEQFF. Full variable domain (outside the CDR3, taken from reference TRBV7-2 and TRBJ2-1): GAGVSQSPSNKVTEKGKDVELRCDPISGHTALYWYRQSLGQGLEFLIYFQGNSAPDKSGLPSDRFSAERTGGSVSTLTIQRTQQEDSAVYLCASSFMGRIKSNEQFFGPGTRLTVL.

This clone was picked up many times. The J gene is TRBJ2-3, the V gene TRBV19; D is unresolved. The CDR3 consists of 13 residues. The germline gives CDR1 LNHDA, CDR2 SQIVND (reference sequence). The V gene lost 5 bases and the J gene lost 3 bases, with 9 bases spanning the gap. This chain's CDR3 is CASSSRLTDTQYF. CDR3 coding DNA: TGTGCCAGTAGTTCTAGACTGACAGATACGCAGTATTTT.

The gene calls are TRBV30 and TRBJ2-3; perhaps TRBD1 as D (6 bases). The CDR3 is 11 residues long. Trimming left V 1 base short and J 10 bases short, with 9 bases between. Looked up from germline, CDR1 is GTSNPN and CDR2 is SVGIG (reference sequence). CDR3 sequence: CAWSEQGAQYF. Here the CDR3 DNA reads TGTGCCTGGAGTGAACAGGGCGCGCAGTATTTT.

There are a few counts of this clone. This chain uses TRBV10-3 with TRBJ2-5; D gene unclear. The CDR3 extends over 14 amino acids. CDR1 is ENHRY, CDR2 SYGVKD, per germline. Trimming stripped 2 bases from V and 0 bases from J, with 7 bases between. Written as DNA, the CDR3 is TGTGCCATCAGTGAGGAAGCGTACCAAGAGACCCAGTACTTC. Protein product: CAISEEAYQETQYF.

The V and J genes are TRBV11-2 and TRBJ2-3; 9 bases line up with TRBD2. V lost 8 bases, J lost 2 bases, and 11 bases stayed unmatched. Germline CDR1 reads SGHAT; CDR2 reads FQNNGV. There are 16 residues in the CDR3. DNA of the CDR3: TGTGCCAGCTTGGGGCCTAGCGGGGCCCACACAGATACGCAGTATTTT. This translates into CASLGPSGAHTDTQYF.

This chain uses TRBV5-8 with TRBJ1-6; the D gene is possibly TRBD1 (6 bases). There are 19 residues in the CDR3. The germline CDR1 and CDR2 sequences are SGHTS and YDEGEE. Trimming stripped 0 bases from V and 2 bases from J, with 18 bases between. The CDR3 loop reads CASSLDTRAGVTYNSPLHF. The CDR3 DNA reads as TGTGCCAGCAGCTTGGATACTCGAGCAGGGGTAACCTATAATTCACCCCTCCACTTT.

This chain uses TRBV6-5 with TRBJ2-5; D might be TRBD2 (5 bases). V was pared by 8 bases and J by 0 bases, with 19 bases between. Germline values: CDR1 MNHEY, CDR2 SVGAGI. This CDR3 contains 16 residues. CDR3 DNA: TGTGCCAGCGGTTCCCATGAGGTGGGAGACCAAGAGACCCAGTACTTC. Its translation: CASGSHEVGDQETQYF.

This chain links TRBV5-1 with TRBJ1-5; D is possibly TRBD1 (6 bases). The CDR3 covers 15 residues. CDR1 SGHRS and CDR2 YFSETQ come from the germline V gene. Trimming cost V 0 bases and J 4 bases, with 11 bases left between them. The CDR3 DNA is TGCGCCAGCAGCTTGGGAGTTCAGGGGAATCAGCCCCAGCATTTT. This translates into CASSLGVQGNQPQHF.

The V and J genes are TRBV7-2 and TRBJ1-1; a possible D gene is TRBD1 (6 bases). The CDR3 sequence is 13 residues long. V was shortened by 6 bases and J by 6 bases, with 14 bases between the two germline ends. Germline-derived CDR1 and CDR2 are SGHTA and FQGNSA. For the CDR3, the DNA is TGTGCCAGCAGGTTTGCAGGGGCGGCTGAAGCTTTCTTT. Encoded protein: CASRFAGAAEAFF.

The CDR3 is CSVAQRGEAGELFF. In nucleotides, the CDR3 is TGCAGCGTTGCCCAGCGGGGGGAGGCCGGGGAGCTGTTTTTT. The chain couples TRBV29-1 to TRBJ2-2; 9 positions match TRBD2. Trimming at V came to 4 bases and at J to 6 bases, leaving 6 bases not matched to a gene. The V gene's germline CDR1 is SQVTM and CDR2 ANQGSEA. CDR3 size: 14 residues.

This clone was seen a single time. The chain employs TRBV30 and TRBJ1-6, with TRBD1 identical over 8 bases. Losses at the gene ends were 6 bases for V and 0 bases for J; bases not matched to a gene: 7. Germline V gene sequence: CDR1 GTSNPN, CDR2 SVGIG (reference sequence). This CDR3 is built from 16 residues. CDR3: CACRRQGSSYNSPLHF. CDR3 bases: TGTGCCTGCCGTCGACAGGGGAGCTCCTATAATTCACCCCTCCACTTT.

The V and J genes are TRBV5-1 and TRBJ2-1, with D perhaps matching TRBD2 (5 bases). Germline CDR1 and CDR2: SGHRS and YFSETQ. The CDR3 length is 15 residues. Trimming cost V 1 base and J 4 bases, with 12 bases left between them. CDR3 in DNA: TGCGCCAGCAGCTTGACTAGGAGCCTTTACAATGAGCAGTTCTTC. It codes for CASSLTRSLYNEQFF. The full variable domain, completed using reference TRBV5-1 and TRBJ2-1, is KAGVTQTPRYLIKTRGQQVTLSCSPISGHRSVSWYQQTPGQGLQFLFEYFSETQRNKGNFPGRFSGRQFSNSRSEMNVSTLELGDSALYLCASSLTRSLYNEQFFGPGTRLTVL.

The table lists this clone with a few counts. This chain links TRBV6-6 with TRBJ1-3; maybe TRBD1 (5 bases). CDR1 is MNHNY and CDR2 is SVGAGI in the germline V gene (reference sequence). Trimming took 0 bases from V and 2 from J, leaving 8 bases between them. This CDR3 region has 15 residues. The chain's CDR3 is CASSYSAGTGNTIYF. DNA for the CDR3: TGTGCCAGCAGTTACTCGGCAGGGACTGGAAACACCATATATTTT.

This clone was counted a few times. The genes are TRBV6-6 and TRBJ1-3; D might be TRBD1 (6 bases). The germline CDR1 and CDR2 sequences are MNHNY and SVGAGI (reference sequence). The CDR3 consists of 16 residues. Trimming removed 0 bases from V and 3 bases from J, with 12 bases in between. The CDR3 nucleotides are TGTGCCAGCAGTTACTCGAGGGGCAGGGGTGGAAACACCATATATTTT. This sequence encodes CASSYSRGRGGNTIYF.

This clone has only one observation. This chain joins TRBV20-1 and TRBJ2-7, with a weak D call TRBD2 (5 bases). The CDR3 sequence is 11 residues long. Trimming stripped 3 bases from V and 2 bases from J, with 5 bases between. Per the germline V gene, CDR1 is DFQATT and CDR2 is SNEGSKA (reference sequence). In nucleotides, the CDR3 is TGCAGTGCTAGGACTACCTACGAGCAGTACTTC. Translating gives CSARTTYEQYF.

The chain recombines TRBV4-1 with TRBJ2-3; no clear D. The germline V gene encodes CDR1 MGHRA and CDR2 YSYEKL. The CDR3 has 13 amino acids. The V gene lost 1 base and the J gene lost 4 bases, with 6 bases spanning the gap. The CDR3 loop reads CASSQVVSDTQYF. DNA of the CDR3: TGCGCCAGCAGCCAAGTAGTTTCAGATACGCAGTATTTT.

V is TRBV21-1 and J is TRBJ1-5; the table's D gene call, TRBD1, was not cross checked with the DNA. TRBV21-1 is listed as a pseudogene. The CDR3 totals 17 residues. DNA of the CDR3: TGTGCCAGCAGCAAAGACAGGGGAGTTTATAGCAATCAGCCCCAGCATTTT. Its protein is CASSKDRGVYSNQPQHF.

The rearrangement joins TRBV2 to TRBJ1-1, with D uncertain. Per the germline V gene, CDR1 is SNHLY and CDR2 is FYNNEI. The CDR3 sequence is 14 residues long. V was shortened by 7 bases and J by 5 bases, with 17 bases between the two germline ends. The CDR3 DNA sequence: TGTGCCAGCACTCCCGACGGACCGGGGACTGAAGCTTTCTTT. Translation: CASTPDGPGTEAFF.

This clone appeared a single time. This chain joins TRBV7-9 and TRBJ2-3; D is perhaps TRBD2 (6 bases). Looked up from germline, CDR1 is SEHNR and CDR2 is FQNEAQ (reference sequence). This CDR3 spans 15 amino acids. The V end was cut by 5 bases, the J end by 5 bases, with 17 bases between. The CDR3 DNA reads as TGTGCCAGCAGCGAGGGCGGCGGGGAAGGAGATACGCAGTATTTT. Translating it yields CASSEGGGEGDTQYF.

V is TRBV7-2 and J is TRBJ2-2; 7 bases line up with TRBD1. J gave up 1 base and V 5 bases, and 7 bases lay outside the gene matches. Germline CDR1 reads SGHTA; CDR2 reads FQGNSA. This CDR3 spans 16 amino acids. The DNA of the CDR3 is TGTGCCAGCAGCCTTGAGGGGACAGTGAACACCGGGGAGCTGTTTTTT. Its translation: CASSLEGTVNTGELFF.

J is TRBJ2-1 and V is TRBV13, with 10 bases aligning to TRBD1. The J segment lost 6 bases and the V segment lost 5 bases, leaving 7 bases of the junction unmatched. Germline V CDR1 and CDR2: PRHDT, FYEKMQ (reference sequence). There are 15 residues in the CDR3. CDR3 DNA sequence: TGTGCCAGCAGCCCCCGGGACAGGGGTGTCAATGAGCAGTTCTTC. Protein sequence: CASSPRDRGVNEQFF.

The chain combines TRBV19 with TRBJ1-1; D possibly corresponds to TRBD1 (5 bases). CDR3 length: 13 residues. Germline V gives CDR1 LNHDA, CDR2 SQIVND (reference sequence). V was shortened by 6 bases and J by 3 bases, with 11 bases between the two germline ends. The CDR3 DNA sequence: TGTGCCAGTAGAGGGGACTTGGACACTGAAGCTTTCTTT. Translating it yields CASRGDLDTEAFF.